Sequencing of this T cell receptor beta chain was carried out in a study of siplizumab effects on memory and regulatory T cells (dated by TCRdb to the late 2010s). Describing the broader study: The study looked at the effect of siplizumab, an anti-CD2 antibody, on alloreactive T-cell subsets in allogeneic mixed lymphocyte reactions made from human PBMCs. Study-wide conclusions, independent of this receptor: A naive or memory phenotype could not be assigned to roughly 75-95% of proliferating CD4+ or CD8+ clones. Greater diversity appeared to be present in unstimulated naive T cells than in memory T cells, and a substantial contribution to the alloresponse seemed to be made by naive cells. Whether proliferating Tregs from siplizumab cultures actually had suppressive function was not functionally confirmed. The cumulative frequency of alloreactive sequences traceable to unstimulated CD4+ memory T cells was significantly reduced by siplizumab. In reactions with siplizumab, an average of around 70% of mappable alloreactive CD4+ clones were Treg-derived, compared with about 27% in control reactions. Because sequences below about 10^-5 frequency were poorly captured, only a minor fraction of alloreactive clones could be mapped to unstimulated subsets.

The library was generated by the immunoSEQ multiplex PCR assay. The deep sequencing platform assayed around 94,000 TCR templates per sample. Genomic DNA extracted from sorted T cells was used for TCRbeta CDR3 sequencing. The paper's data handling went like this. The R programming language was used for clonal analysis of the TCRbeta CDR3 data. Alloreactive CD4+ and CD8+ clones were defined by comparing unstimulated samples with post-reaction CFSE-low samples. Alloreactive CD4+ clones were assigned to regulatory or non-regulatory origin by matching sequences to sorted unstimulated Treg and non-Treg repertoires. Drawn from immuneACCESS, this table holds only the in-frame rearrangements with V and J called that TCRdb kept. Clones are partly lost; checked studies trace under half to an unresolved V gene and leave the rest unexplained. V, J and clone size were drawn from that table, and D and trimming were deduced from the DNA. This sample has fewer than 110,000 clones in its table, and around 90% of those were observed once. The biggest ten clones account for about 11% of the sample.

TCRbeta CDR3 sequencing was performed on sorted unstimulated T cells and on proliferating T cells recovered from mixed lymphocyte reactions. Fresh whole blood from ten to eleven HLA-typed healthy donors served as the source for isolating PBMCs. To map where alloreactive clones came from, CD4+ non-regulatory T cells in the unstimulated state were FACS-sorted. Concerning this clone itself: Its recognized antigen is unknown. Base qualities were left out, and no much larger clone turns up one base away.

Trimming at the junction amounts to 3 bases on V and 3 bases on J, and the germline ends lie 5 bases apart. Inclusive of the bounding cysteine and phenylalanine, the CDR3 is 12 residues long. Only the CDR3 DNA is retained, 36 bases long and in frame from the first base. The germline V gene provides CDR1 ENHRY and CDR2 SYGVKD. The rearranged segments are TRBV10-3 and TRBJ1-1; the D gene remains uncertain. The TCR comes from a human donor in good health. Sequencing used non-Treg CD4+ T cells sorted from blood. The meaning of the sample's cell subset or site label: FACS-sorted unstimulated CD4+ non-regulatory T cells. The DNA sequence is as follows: TGTGCCATCAGTGAATTGGACACTGAAGCTTTCTTT. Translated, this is CAISELDTEAFF.